Presented here are 20 T cell receptor beta chains from one specimen sequenced in a study of blood T cell repertoires in COVID-19. TCRdb keeps only in-frame clones here, not all; method: immunoSEQ multiplex PCR. The sample contains around 220,000 clones, over 75% of which appear only once. The sequenced material came from PBMCs or T cells enriched from blood (not recorded which). The receptors were gathered from a woman in her thirties or forties with acute COVID-19.

Notes on this clone: The sample has other DNA sequences that encode this CDR3 too. The rearrangement joins TRBV28 to TRBJ1-2; a weak D match, TRBD1 (5 bases). Germline lookup yields CDR1 MDHEN and CDR2 SYDVKM. The CDR3 extends over 13 amino acids. V was cut by 5 bases and J by 4 bases, with 11 bases left in between. DNA for the CDR3: TGTGCCAGCAGTCCCTCGGGGGGCTATGGCTACACCTTC. Its protein is CASSPSGGYGYTF.

This sequence joins TRBV29-1 and TRBJ1-4; 10 positions match TRBD1. Trimming cost V 5 bases and J 3 bases; bases outside gene matches: 15. There are 18 residues in the CDR3. The germline gives CDR1 SQVTM, CDR2 ANQGSEA. The CDR3 region is CSVTTPGQGSGANEKLFF. CDR3 nucleotides: TGCAGCGTTACGACTCCGGGACAGGGGTCGGGGGCTAATGAAAAACTGTTTTTT.

This sequence joins TRBV6-5 and TRBJ2-5, with D hard to call. Trimming removed 5 bases at V and 2 bases at J, with 6 bases between. The CDR3 length is 12 residues. CDR1 and CDR2 from the germline V gene are MNHEY and SVGAGI. CDR3 region: CASSTVQETQYF. CDR3 sequence (DNA): TGTGCCAGCAGTACGGTACAAGAGACCCAGTACTTC.

This clone was seen once. The chain employs TRBV6-4 and TRBJ1-2, with 12 bases aligning to TRBD1. CDR1 and CDR2 (germline): MRHNA, SNTAGT. This CDR3 region has 15 residues. V gave up 4 bases and J gave up 3 bases; unmatched junction bases: 3. This CDR3 is CASSAGTGGHYGYTF. DNA of the CDR3: TGTGCCAGCAGTGCGGGGACAGGGGGCCACTATGGCTACACCTTC.

The chain uses TRBV5-4 and TRBJ1-4; no reliable D call. Per the germline V gene, CDR1 is SGHNT and CDR2 is YYREEE (reference sequence). This CDR3 contains 14 residues. The V and J ends lost 0 bases and 5 bases respectively, with 8 bases between them. The CDR3 protein is CASSLAGRNEKLFF. CDR3 DNA sequence: TGTGCCAGCAGCTTGGCAGGTCGGAATGAAAAACTGTTTTTT.

In this sample, this clone turned up a few times. V gene TRBV6-2 or TRBV6-3 combines with J gene TRBJ1-4; D is unclear. The CDR3 runs 14 residues. V was shortened by 4 bases and J by 10 bases, with 16 bases between the two germline ends. Germline V gives CDR1 MNHEY, CDR2 SVGEGT. The CDR3 nucleotides are TGTGCCAGCAGTTCCGGGTCGGTCCTGGGAAAACTGTTTTTT. Translation gives CASSSGSVLGKLFF.

Turning to this clone: Other DNA sequences within the sample encode an identical CDR3. The chain couples TRBV18 to TRBJ1-2, with unresolved D. The germline gives CDR1 KGHSH, CDR2 LQKENI. This CDR3 spans 13 amino acids. Trimming left V 3 bases short and J 1 base short, with 6 bases between. CDR3 DNA sequence: TGTGCCAGCTCACCCGACAATAACTATGGCTACACCTTC. It specifies CASSPDNNYGYTF. The full variable domain, with the rest looked up from reference TRBV18 and TRBJ1-2, is NAGVMQNPRHLVRRRGQEARLRCSPMKGHSHVYWYRQLPEEGLKFMVYLQKENIIDESGMPKERFSAEFPKEGPSILRIQQVVRGDSAAYFCASSPDNNYGYTFGSGTRLTVV.

The table lists this clone with a count of one. This chain connects TRBV5-5 to TRBJ1-1, with D tentatively TRBD1 (6 bases). The germline CDR1 and CDR2 sequences are SGHKS and YYEKEE (reference sequence). V shed 4 bases and J shed 2 bases, with 12 bases lying between them. There are 14 residues in the CDR3. The CDR3 spells CASSIGQINTEAFF. Here the CDR3 DNA reads TGTGCCAGCAGCATAGGACAGATAAACACTGAAGCTTTCTTT.

This sequence joins TRBV19 and TRBJ1-6, with 9 nucleotides matching TRBD1. V dropped 4 bases and J dropped 7; count of bases not matched to a gene: 2. CDR3 length: 14 amino acids. Germline CDR1 is LNHDA and CDR2 is SQIVND (reference sequence). CDR3 amino acids: CASSTTGGNSPLHF. The CDR3 DNA reads TGTGCCAGTAGTACAACAGGGGGCAATTCACCCCTCCACTTT.

V gene TRBV28 combines with J gene TRBJ1-2; D unresolved. CDR3 size: 12 residues. Trimming stripped 6 bases from V and 5 bases from J, with 10 bases between. The germline gives CDR1 MDHEN, CDR2 SYDVKM. CDR3 sequence reads: CASSPRVYGYTF. Written as DNA, the CDR3 is TGTGCCAGCAGCCCACGGGTTTATGGCTACACCTTC.

The chain carries TRBV5-5 and TRBJ1-5; maybe TRBD1 (6 bases). The CDR3 consists of 14 residues. The ends were cut back, 4 bases at V and 4 bases at J, with 12 bases in the middle. Looked up from germline, CDR1 is SGHKS and CDR2 is YYEKEE (reference sequence). The CDR3 protein is CASSMGHFNQPQHF. Written as DNA, the CDR3 is TGTGCCAGCAGCATGGGACACTTTAATCAGCCCCAGCATTTT. Using reference TRBV5-5 and TRBJ1-5 for the parts outside the CDR3, the full variable domain is DAGVTQSPTHLIKTRGQQVTLRCSPISGHKSVSWYQQVLGQGPQFIFQYYEKEERGRGNFPDRFSARQFPNYSSELNVNALLLGDSALYLCASSMGHFNQPQHFGDGTRLSIL.

This chain links TRBV7-2 with TRBJ1-1; D gene unclear. Germline V gene lookup returns CDR1 SGHTA and CDR2 FQGNSA. The V end was cut by 2 bases, the J end by 8 bases, with 12 bases between. The CDR3 has 13 residues. The CDR3 DNA follows: TGTGCCAGCAGCTTAATATGGGCAGCCGAAGCTTTCTTT. This gives the protein CASSLIWAAEAFF.

This clone was detected many times. The chain combines TRBV10-3 with TRBJ1-2; 10 nucleotides agree with TRBD1. This CDR3 comprises 22 residues. The germline CDR1 and CDR2 sequences are ENHRY and SYGVKD. V was clipped by 0 bases and J by 4 bases; unmatched bases: 23. For the CDR3, the DNA is TGTGCCATCAGTGAGTCGAAGATGGATGCCCCTGACGGACAGGGGGTTGGCTATGGCTACACCTTC. Its translation: CAISESKMDAPDGQGVGYGYTF.

The rearrangement joins TRBV7-9 to TRBJ2-3, with a weak D call TRBD2 (5 bases). The CDR3 covers 15 residues. Looked up from germline, CDR1 is SEHNR and CDR2 is FQNEAQ (reference sequence). Trimming removed 3 bases at V and 6 bases at J, with 16 bases between. DNA of the CDR3: TGTGCCAGCAGCTTTAATGGTCAGCGGACGGATACGCAGTATTTT. Its protein product is CASSFNGQRTDTQYF.

The chain recombines TRBV24-1 with TRBJ2-5, with 11 bases aligning to TRBD1. The CDR3 has 14 amino acids. Germline CDR1 and CDR2: KGHDR and SFDVKD. V lost 5 bases, J lost 4 bases, and 2 bases stayed unmatched. CDR3 sequence reads: CATSGTGGRETQYF. The DNA of the CDR3 is TGTGCCACCAGTGGGACAGGGGGCAGAGAGACCCAGTACTTC.

This chain connects TRBV6-5 to TRBJ2-7, with 8 bases matching TRBD1. Losses at the gene ends were 11 bases for V and 3 bases for J; bases not matched to a gene: 9. The V gene's germline CDR1 is MNHEY and CDR2 SVGAGI. This CDR3 region has 13 residues. The CDR3 coding sequence is TGTGCCGTCGGACAGGGCATCTACTACGAGCAGTACTTC. This encodes CAVGQGIYYEQYF.

In this sample, this clone turned up a few times. The gene calls are TRBV19 and TRBJ1-5; tentative D call: TRBD1 (5 bases). The CDR3 covers 12 residues. Germline-derived CDR1 and CDR2 are LNHDA and SQIVND (reference sequence). The ends were cut back, 8 bases at V and 4 bases at J, with 9 bases in the middle. CDR3 DNA: TGTGCCAGTTCAGGGCCAAATCAGCCCCAGCATTTT. Translated, it gives CASSGPNQPQHF.

This clone was observed once. J is TRBJ1-4 and V is TRBV19; possibly TRBD1 for D (6 bases). The V gene lost 7 bases and the J gene lost 10 bases, with 22 bases spanning the gap. CDR1 is LNHDA, CDR2 SQIVND, per germline (reference sequence). The CDR3 has 15 residues. The CDR3 DNA reads TGTGCCAGTACCTCCCCTCGCCCCGGACAGTTAAAACTGTTTTTT. Translation: CASTSPRPGQLKLFF.

This clone was recorded once. The V and J genes are TRBV7-2 and TRBJ1-1, with D perhaps TRBD1 (6 bases). This CDR3 has 12 amino acids. Between the trimmed V and J ends, which lost 5 bases and 4 bases, there was a span of 8 bases. Per germline, CDR1 SGHTA and CDR2 FQGNSA. CDR3 sequence: CASSQGSTEAFF. CDR3 in DNA: TGTGCCAGCAGCCAGGGGTCCACTGAAGCTTTCTTT.

The V gene is TRBV5-1, the J gene TRBJ2-1; D might be TRBD1 (6 bases). The CDR3 runs to 19 residues. Germline CDR1 reads SGHRS; CDR2 reads YFSETQ. V dropped 4 bases and J dropped 2 bases, with 25 bases sitting between them. For the CDR3, the DNA is TGCGCCAGCAGCCCCCTGCGGCAGGGGATCTCTCGGGCCTACAATGAGCAGTTCTTC. Translation gives CASSPLRQGISRAYNEQFF.